This T cell receptor beta chain was sequenced for a study of cytomegalovirus exposure and HLA in healthy donors (dated by TCRdb to 2015 to 2018). Turning to the overall study: According to an earlier analysis of around 600 of the donors, about 190 million T cells yielded roughly 110 million unique TCR beta sequences and approximately 300 Gb of sequence data. An early release covering some 640 HLA-typed donors comprised approximately 290 gigabases of sequencing data and around 80 million unique TCR sequences. Among the roughly 370 genotyped donors, under 90% belonged to the genetic ancestry cluster associated with self-reported Caucasian donors. The aim of the study was to test whether cataloging public T cell receptors could identify signatures of past pathogen exposure. The study used immunosequencing to profile the T cell repertoires of 600 to 850 subjects and linked those repertoires to cytomegalovirus serostatus. Along with the approximately 650-subject first cohort, a separate validation cohort of over a hundred different subjects was used. To predict cytomegalovirus infection status, the study combined high-throughput TCR immunosequencing, statistical association of individual TCRs with disease status, and machine learning. To study patterns of TCR occurrence, a later analysis re-analyzed previously published TCR beta repertoires from several hundred donors and added high-resolution HLA genotyping. The later analysis used no new phenotypic data to find candidate immune exposures, relying instead on TCR beta sequences and their occurrence across donors. An earlier analysis of approximately 630 of the donors applied high-throughput TCR beta sequencing to assess whether each TCR beta V gene segment acted as functional or pseudogenic. Donor age, sex, ethnicity and CMV serostatus were compiled alongside the repertoire data. In a later genetic analysis, genome-wide SNP genotypes for about three fifths of the roughly 670 donors were used, and that subset was treated as a discovery cohort. Every discovery cohort repertoire had been produced on one sequencing platform. Both class I and class II loci were covered by HLA typing, at four-digit resolution. The number of donors typed differed by locus, with 629-630 for A, B, C, DRB1 and DQB1, over 500 for DQA1, some 570 for DPA1, and some 450 for DPB1. Several DR-DQ haplotypes were treated as single units for association and clustering because of strong linkage in the cohort. Among 398 genotyped donors of the cohort, an average of around 240,000 unique TCR beta nucleotide sequences were sequenced per donor, about a sixth of them non-productive.

Study-wide findings and limitations: An association between a missense DCLRE1C variant and V-gene and J-gene trimming of TCR beta chains was found in a later genetic analysis and replicated in an independent cohort. HLA typing was unavailable for some donors at each locus, so association tests used only the typed subset. A later analysis found that HLA-associated TCR beta chains were more clonally expanded and had lower generation probabilities than equally common non-associated chains. A later analysis associated 17,000 or so TCR beta sequences with specific HLA alleles at a false discovery rate of 0.05. Presence/absence analyses assumed roughly uniform sequencing depth across donors, an assumption that may not hold. Most TCR sequences were seen in very few donors, while some public TCRs were found in many individuals. Strong co-occurrence of HLA alleles, especially DR and DQ, made assigning TCR associations to individual alleles difficult. The authors suggested that the approach could potentially be extended to other disease states and immunological phenotypes. The study listed approximately 150 TCR beta chains as associated with cytomegalovirus. A cluster of highly shared sequence variants was judged likely to represent a technical artifact of the sequencing pipeline. In vitro tests confirmed that a few of the cytomegalovirus-associated TCR beta chains recognize cytomegalovirus antigens. An earlier analysis of approximately 570 of the donors showed that most TCR beta V segments appeared in productive rearrangements either about 87% or about 30% of the time, which broadly matched IMGT annotations. A later analysis reported that several top co-occurrence clusters appeared linked to parvovirus B19, influenza, CMV and Epstein-Barr virus. In a later analysis, most CMV-associated TCR beta chains were found to appear HLA-restricted, with HLA associations seemingly driven largely by CMV exposure. For the cohort, immune exposure information was limited to CMV serostatus. Compared with the approximately 670-donor mean, donors in an Asian-associated ancestry cluster had fewer N-insertions in productive TCRs, according to a later genetic analysis. The earlier analysis of nearly 600 of the donors excluded about 16 rarely observed V segments, including chromosome 9 orphons, because counts were too low. A further reported finding was that TCR beta sequences accurately predicted the HLA-A and HLA-B alleles for most subjects in the first cohort. Correlated functional status among segregating V segments might be attributable to linkage disequilibrium, but an unknown experimental factor could not be ruled out. In a later analysis, the rate of TCR association differed among HLA loci, with DRB1 alleles having the most associated TCRs and HLA-C alleles having the fewest. Only TCR beta chains were sequenced in this cohort, and the absence of alpha or paired-chain data limited detectable features. The 87-base-pair reads could not distinguish some IMGT-functional V segments, including TRBV6-2 and TRBV6-3, so those segments were excluded. Cytomegalovirus status was reported to be diagnosed by the classifier with high specificity and sensitivity in both the original and validation cohorts.

The CDR3 contains 12 residues, cysteine and phenylalanine counted. The DNA shown is the 36-base CDR3, in frame from base 1. Via the germline V gene (reference sequence), CDR1 is LNHNV and CDR2 YYDKDF. The cohort was made up of approximately 670 healthy bone marrow donors. All cohort members were sampled while nominally healthy, although unrecorded immune exposures were likely present. The donor was CMV seropositive and was included in the group of 250 to 350 seropositive cohort members. Each donor provided a peripheral blood sample, and peripheral blood mononuclear cells were used for TCR beta sequencing. The Qiagen DNeasy Blood Extraction Kit was used to extract genomic DNA from the blood cell samples. About this clone: The antigen it recognizes is unknown. One end of the junction is discordant with germline, which a read error may explain.

The library relied on the immunoSEQ multiplex PCR assay. For the multiplex PCR, a mixture combining 60 forward primers for TCR Vbeta segments and 13 reverse primers for TCR Jbeta segments was used. The CDR3 region of rearranged TCR beta genes was amplified from genomic DNA with a multiplex PCR assay. The amplified TCR beta libraries were sequenced on the Illumina HiSeq System as 87-base-pair reads. Turning to the authors' computational methods: A later analysis counted 75 million to 100 million unique TCR beta chains across the 690 or so repertoires, and around 9.9 million of these chains were shared by at least two donors. Raw reads were error-corrected and collapsed into unique sequences by a nearest-neighbor algorithm in which closely related sequences were merged to remove PCR and sequencing errors. V, D and J gene segments were assigned by aligning CDR3 sequences to IMGT reference sequences. For a sequence to be retained, at least a six-nucleotide match to both a V gene segment and a J gene segment was required. Rearrangements were called productive when the CDR3 lacked stop codons and stayed in frame with V and J; all others were non-productive. Following IMGT convention, CDR3 was defined as the stretch from the second conserved V-encoded cysteine to the conserved J-encoded phenylalanine. The earlier analysis of about 570 of the donors excluded any sequence lacking an unambiguous match to a single V gene segment. An earlier analysis of several hundred of the donors called V segments functional above 56.7% productive rearrangements and segregating when the between-donor standard deviation exceeded 5%. To diagnose cytomegalovirus status from the catalog of TCR beta chain sequences, a statistical classification framework was built. V and J gene assignment, in a later analysis, came from comparing TCR nucleotide sequences with IMGT/GENE-DB human TR gene sequences. In a later analysis, CDR3 sequences and most-parsimonious VDJ recombination scenarios were assigned using the TCRdist pipeline. In a later analysis, each TCR beta chain was defined by its CDR3 amino acid sequence together with its V-gene family, and reads lacking a unique V-gene family were excluded. A later analysis removed several hundred highly shared, low-generation-probability nucleotide sequences to deal with suspected cross-contamination and a sequencing artifact. In a later analysis, a clonal expansion index was calculated for each public chain from normalized within-repertoire ranks of inferred template counts. In a later analysis, generation probabilities were computed using a VDJ recombination model fitted to out-of-frame rearrangements, and the results were checked against IGoR. In a later analysis, hypergeometric tests were used to score TCR-TCR, TCR-HLA and TCR-CMV co-occurrence, with a repertoire-size bias correction applied to TCR pairs. In a later analysis, false discovery rates were estimated by permuting HLA or CMV assignments 20 times. In a later analysis, co-occurring TCRs were grouped using DBSCAN, with TCRdist sequence similarity added in when clustering inside HLA-allele-positive subsets. For co-occurrence clustering, repertoires with fewer than 30,000 or more than 120,000 public chains were excluded, along with four or five repertoires with anomalous nucleotide sharing. What TCRdb holds here is the immuneACCESS table cut down to in-frame rearrangements. Part of the clones is not present; checked against another copy, under half of the missing clones reflect an unresolved V gene, and the others are unexplained. For V, J and clone size, that table is used; D and trimming come from the DNA. This sample is represented by about 70,000 clones; around four fifths of them were singletons. The top ten clonotypes cover 3% of the sample.

The sequence came from a girl between 10 and 17 years old in good health and CMV-seropositive. The chain joins TRBV15 to TRBJ1-1, with 9 bases aligning to TRBD1. Sequenced sample: PBMCs. The sequenced DNA: TGCGGGACAGGGAGGGCGAACACTGAAGCTTTCTTT. Its protein reads: CGTGRANTEAFF.